The clone carrying this TCR beta chain was observed a few times. The data stem from a study of T-cell memory formation after mild COVID-19. The CDR3 runs to 14 residues. Germline values: CDR1 DFQATT, CDR2 SNEGSKA (reference sequence). With 2 bases removed from V and 7 bases from J, the gap between germline ends came to 17 bases. TCRdb recomputed calls from the 5' RACE reads with MiXCR, one row per CDR3 protein. This table has 100,000 to 150,000 distinct CDR3 sequences, approximately 6.2% appearing once. The V call is TRBV20-1, the J call TRBJ1-1, with no clear D. The material sequenced was PBMCs or a T cell subset sorted from them (not recorded which). This receptor was taken from an adult woman who had mild COVID-19 (a few samples of this study predate the infection). Cell type and time point are not known. For the CDR3, the DNA is TGCAGTGCTAGAAGGATGGGGTCGCGACTTGAAGCTTTCTTT. Amino acid sequence: CSARRMGSRLEAFF.